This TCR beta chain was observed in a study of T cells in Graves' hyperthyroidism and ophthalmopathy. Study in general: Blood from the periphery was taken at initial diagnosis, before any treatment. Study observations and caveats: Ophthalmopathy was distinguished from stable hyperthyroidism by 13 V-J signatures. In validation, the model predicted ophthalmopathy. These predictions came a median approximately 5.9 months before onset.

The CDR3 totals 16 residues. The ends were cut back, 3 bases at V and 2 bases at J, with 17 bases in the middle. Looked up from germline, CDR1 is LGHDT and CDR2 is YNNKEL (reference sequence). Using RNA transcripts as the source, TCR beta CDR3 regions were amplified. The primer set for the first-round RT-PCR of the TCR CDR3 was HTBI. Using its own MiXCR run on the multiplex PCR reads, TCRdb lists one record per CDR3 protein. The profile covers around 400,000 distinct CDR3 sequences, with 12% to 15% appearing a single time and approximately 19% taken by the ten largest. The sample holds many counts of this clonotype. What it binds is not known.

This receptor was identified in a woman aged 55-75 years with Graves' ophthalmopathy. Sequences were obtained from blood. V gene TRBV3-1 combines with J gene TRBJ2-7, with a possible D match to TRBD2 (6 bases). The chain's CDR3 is CASSHSRDLSPYEQYF. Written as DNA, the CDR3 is TGTGCCAGCAGCCACAGCCGGGACTTGAGCCCCTACGAGCAGTACTTC.